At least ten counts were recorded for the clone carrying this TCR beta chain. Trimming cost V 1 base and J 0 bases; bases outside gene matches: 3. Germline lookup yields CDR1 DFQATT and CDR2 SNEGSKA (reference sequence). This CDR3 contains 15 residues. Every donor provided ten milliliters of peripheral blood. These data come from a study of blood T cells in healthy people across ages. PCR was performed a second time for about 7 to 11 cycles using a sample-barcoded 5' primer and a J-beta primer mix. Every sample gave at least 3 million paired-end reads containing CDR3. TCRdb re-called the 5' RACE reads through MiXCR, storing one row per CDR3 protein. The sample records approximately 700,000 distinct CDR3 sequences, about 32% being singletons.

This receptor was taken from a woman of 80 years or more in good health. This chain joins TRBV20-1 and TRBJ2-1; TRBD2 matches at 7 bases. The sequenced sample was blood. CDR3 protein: CSARVGGSSYNEQFF. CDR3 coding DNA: TGCAGTGCTAGAGTAGGCGGGAGCTCCTACAATGAGCAGTTCTTC.